The clone carrying this TCR beta chain showed up many times. The CDR3 length is 14 residues. Trimming took 0 bases from V and 9 from J, leaving 12 bases between them. Germline CDR1 is MNHNS and CDR2 is SASEGT. TCRdb itself ran the reads through MiXCR, one entry per CDR3 protein. Of some 220,000 distinct CDR3 sequences in the sample, about 28% were seen once. This specimen belongs to a study of kidney transplant recipient with SARS-CoV-2 infection. The TCR sequence derives from a male patient between 25 and 39 years old who had COVID-19 and was a kidney transplant recipient. Some T cells may be supplied by the graft donor. V usage is TRBV6-1 and J usage is TRBJ2-1; D gene ambiguous. Sample: a blood sample, taken at baseline and between days 110 and 120 from a kidney transplant recipient. This CDR3 reads CASSEASQSVEQFF. The CDR3 DNA reads as TGTGCCAGCAGTGAAGCATCGCAGAGTGTTGAGCAGTTCTTC.